A selection of T cell receptor beta chains follows, all from one sample in a study of blood T cell repertoires in COVID-19. Here immunoSEQ multiplex PCR was the method, and the copy in TCRdb shows in-frame clones only, minus some. This sample carries about 480,000 clones, approximately 87% of them seen once, and the ten largest clones take around 1.9%. The sequencing input was PBMCs or T cells enriched from blood (not recorded which). These receptors came from a middle-aged woman who had recovered from COVID-19. CDR3s include the opening cysteine and the closing phenylalanine or tryptophan. A D gene is named only where the DNA matches it firmly. Clone size is given for some rows only: seen once, a few or many times, or a class if the clone is expanded.

TGTGCCAGCAGCTTAGGGACAGGGATGGAGACCCAGTACTTC CASSLGTGMETQYF NA TRBJ2-5 TRBD1 TRBV7-8
TGTGCCAGCAGCTTGCGGGGGGATACCTACGAGCAGTACTTC CASSLRGDTYEQYF NA TRBJ2-7 TRBD2 TRBV11-3
TGTGCCAGCAGAACCCTGACAGGGGGCGCTTCTGTCGAGCAGTACTTC CASRTLTGGASVEQYF NA TRBJ2-7 TRBD1 TRBV28
TGTGCCAGCAGCTTAGACTCGAGCTCCTACAATGAGCAGTTCTTC CASSLDSSSYNEQFF NA TRBJ2-1 NA TRBV11-3
TGCGCCAGCAGCCCGGGACAGGGAAGCACCGGGGAGCTGTTTTTT CASSPGQGSTGELFF once TRBJ2-2 TRBD1 TRBV5-1
TGTGCCAGCAGCTTAGAAACCCTAGCGGGAGGGAAACAGCAGTACTTC CASSLETLAGGKQQYF NA TRBJ2-7 TRBD2 TRBV7-9
TGTGCCAGCAGCACAGGGCTGGGGGGGGTAGAAGGAGAGACCCAGTACTTC CASSTGLGGVEGETQYF NA TRBJ2-5 NA TRBV11-3
TGTGCCAGCATAGGAATAGCGGGAACAGATACGCAGTATTTT CASIGIAGTDTQYF NA TRBJ2-3 TRBD2 TRBV28
TGCGCCAGCACATTAGCGGGAGGAGCCTACAATGAGCAGTTCTTC CASTLAGGAYNEQFF NA TRBJ2-1 TRBD2 TRBV4-1
TGCGCCAGCAGCTGGGGAGAAGCGGGGGGCACAGATACGCAGTATTTT CASSWGEAGGTDTQYF NA TRBJ2-3 TRBD2 TRBV5-1
TGTGCCAGCAGCCCGAGGGACAGCCTAAATGAAAAACTGTTTTTT CASSPRDSLNEKLFF NA TRBJ1-4 TRBD1 TRBV7-9
TGCGCCAGCGGGGAGGGGCGCTATGGCTACACCTTC CASGEGRYGYTF once TRBJ1-2 NA TRBV5-1
TGTGCCAGCAGCTTAGAAGTCGGGGAAAAACTGTTTTTT CASSLEVGEKLFF NA TRBJ1-4 NA TRBV7-2
TGTGCCAGCTCACCGCAGGGTACTGAAGCTTTCTTT CASSPQGTEAFF NA TRBJ1-1 NA TRBV18
TGTGCCAGCAGCTTGGGACAGGGCGACGGGCATCAGCCCCAGCATTTT CASSLGQGDGHQPQHF NA TRBJ1-5 TRBD1 TRBV7-9
TGTGCCAGCTCCCCGACAGGGAGAGATGAAAAACTGTTTTTT CASSPTGRDEKLFF NA TRBJ1-4 TRBD1 TRBV18
TGTGCCAGCAGCCTCAACAGGGTCGGCTACACCTTC CASSLNRVGYTF NA TRBJ1-2 NA TRBV14
TGTGCCAGCAGCTTACGGGTGGCTAGCGGGACTCACGAGCAGTACTTC CASSLRVASGTHEQYF NA TRBJ2-7 TRBD2 TRBV7-8
TGCGCCAGCAGCCAAGGAATTGCCTGGCGGGAGGATCCCGACAATGAGCAGTTCTTC CASSQGIAWREDPDNEQFF many TRBJ2-1 TRBD2 TRBV4-3
TGTGCCAGCAGCTTAGCCCCACTAGCGGGAGGACGCACAGATACGCAGTATTTT CASSLAPLAGGRTDTQYF NA TRBJ2-3 TRBD2 TRBV7-2
TGTGCCTGGAGTCCAATACAGGTGGACTATGGCTACACCTTC CAWSPIQVDYGYTF NA TRBJ1-2 NA TRBV30
TGTGCCAGCAGCTCACCTGCGTCAGGTGCCAGGGAGACCCAGTACTTC CASSSPASGARETQYF NA TRBJ2-5 NA TRBV11-3
TGTGCCAGTCAGACTAGCGGAGATTACAATGAGCAGTTCTTC CASQTSGDYNEQFF NA TRBJ2-1 TRBD2 TRBV19
TGTGCCAGCAGCCGCGGGGACAGATATAATTCACCCCTCCACTTT CASSRGDRYNSPLHF NA TRBJ1-6 TRBD1 TRBV14
TGCAGCGTTGGGGGGCAACCGGGACAGGGGGCCGCAGATACGCAGTATTTT CSVGGQPGQGAADTQYF NA TRBJ2-3 TRBD1 TRBV29-1
TGTGCCAGCAGTTTCTCCGTCTCCTACGAGCAGTACTTC CASSFSVSYEQYF NA TRBJ2-7 NA TRBV12-3/TRBV12-4
TGTGCCAGCAGCTTAGATTCGAATCCTAGGAGGATAAATGAGCAGTTCTTC CASSLDSNPRRINEQFF NA TRBJ2-1 NA TRBV7-2
TGTGCCAGCAGCCGAGACAGGGTGAACGAAAAACTGTTTTTT CASSRDRVNEKLFF NA TRBJ1-4 TRBD1 TRBV7-9
TGTGCCACCGCCCCCTTAGGACAGTCTAGTGGGCACGAGCAGTACTTC CATAPLGQSSGHEQYF once TRBJ2-7 NA TRBV19
TGCGCCAGCAGCCAGACTTCGGGGGACGAGCAGTACTTC CASSQTSGDEQYF NA TRBJ2-7 NA TRBV4-1
TGTGCCAGCAGCGCTCAACCTACTTCGGGACACAGAATCTACGAGCAGTACTTC CASSAQPTSGHRIYEQYF NA TRBJ2-7 NA TRBV21-1
TGCGCCAGCAGCTCCGGTGGGGGTGGACAGGGGGCCGTTTCACCCCTCCACTTT CASSSGGGGQGAVSPLHF NA TRBJ1-6 TRBD1 TRBV5-1
TGCAGTGGACAGACCCAAGAGACCCAGTACTTC CSGQTQETQYF NA TRBJ2-5 NA TRBV20-1
TGTGCCAGCAGGTTCCTAGCGGGAGTGAGCAGTGAGCAGTTCTTC CASRFLAGVSSEQFF NA TRBJ2-1 TRBD2 TRBV6-5
TGCGCCAGCAGCCAAGATGTTAGGACTAGCGGTTCCTACGAGCAGTACTTC CASSQDVRTSGSYEQYF NA TRBJ2-7 TRBD2 TRBV4-3
TGCGCCAGCAGCCCCTCCTCCTACGAGCAGTACTTC CASSPSSYEQYF NA TRBJ2-7 NA TRBV10-2
TGTGCCAGCAGTTTAAGGACAGGGATGAACGATGAGCAGTTCTTC CASSLRTGMNDEQFF NA TRBJ2-1 TRBD1 TRBV27
TGTGCCAGTAGTATTCCTGGGCGACGTCACACCTTC CASSIPGRRHTF NA TRBJ1-2 NA TRBV19
TGTGCCAGCAGCCTCCTCGACGGGACAGAGGATTACAATGAGCAGTTCTTC CASSLLDGTEDYNEQFF NA TRBJ2-1 TRBD1 TRBV11-2
TGTGCCAGCCGGACACTCTCTGGAAACACCATATATTTT CASRTLSGNTIYF NA TRBJ1-3 NA TRBV25-1
TGTGCCAGCAGCCAATCGCACAGCAACTATGGCTACACCTTC CASSQSHSNYGYTF many TRBJ1-2 NA TRBV16
TGTGCCAGCAGCGGACCTACCGGGGGGGACGGTGGCTACACCTTC CASSGPTGGDGGYTF once TRBJ1-2 NA TRBV9
TGTGCCAGCAGTTTTTCCGGGACAGAGATCTATGGCTACACCTTC CASSFSGTEIYGYTF NA TRBJ1-2 TRBD1 TRBV27
TGTGCCAGCAGTTACGCCTACGAGGGTATCTACGAGCAGTACTTC CASSYAYEGIYEQYF NA TRBJ2-7 NA TRBV6-5
TGCGCCAGCAGCTTTCCCGCCGGTACCGGGGAGCTGTTTTTT CASSFPAGTGELFF NA TRBJ2-2 NA TRBV5-1
TGTGCCAGCAGTTTCTCGACTCCCTATTCACCCCTCCACTTT CASSFSTPYSPLHF NA TRBJ1-6 NA TRBV25-1
TGTGCCAGCAGCTTAGGGACGGGGAGGACTAATGAAAAACTGTTTTTT CASSLGTGRTNEKLFF NA TRBJ1-4 NA TRBV9
TGTGCCAGCAGTCTATCGGGGAATCAGCCCCAGCATTTT CASSLSGNQPQHF NA TRBJ1-5 NA TRBV2
TGTGCCAGCAGCTTGGCTGGGACAGCAAATCAGCCCCAGCATTTT CASSLAGTANQPQHF NA TRBJ1-5 TRBD1 TRBV5-5
TGTGCCAGCAGCTCCACTAGCGGCCTCAATGAGCAGTTCTTC CASSSTSGLNEQFF NA TRBJ2-1 TRBD2 TRBV7-9
TGTGCCAGCAGTGGGACAGGGCGAATCACTGAAGCTTTCTTT CASSGTGRITEAFF NA TRBJ1-1 TRBD1 TRBV2
TGTGCCAGCAGCTCCCGGACAGGGGAGTACGAGCAGTACTTC CASSSRTGEYEQYF NA TRBJ2-7 TRBD1 TRBV7-8
TGTGCCAGCAGCTTGGCCGGGACAGGTAATGAGCAGTTCTTC CASSLAGTGNEQFF NA TRBJ2-1 TRBD1 TRBV5-4